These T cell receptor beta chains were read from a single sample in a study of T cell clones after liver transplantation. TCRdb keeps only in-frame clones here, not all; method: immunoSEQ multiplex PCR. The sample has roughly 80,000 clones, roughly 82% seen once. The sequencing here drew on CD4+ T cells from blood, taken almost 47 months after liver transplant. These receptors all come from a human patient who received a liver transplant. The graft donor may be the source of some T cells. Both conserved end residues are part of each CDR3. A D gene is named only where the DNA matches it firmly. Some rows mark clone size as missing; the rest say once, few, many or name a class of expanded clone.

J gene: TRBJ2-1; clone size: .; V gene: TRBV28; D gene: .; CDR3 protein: CASTSGPSNEQFF; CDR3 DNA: TGTGCCAGCACATCCGGGCCTTCCAATGAGCAGTTCTTC
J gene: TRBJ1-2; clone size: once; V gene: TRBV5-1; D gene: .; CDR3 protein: CASSLGLQYGYTF; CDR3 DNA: TGCGCCAGCAGCTTGGGTCTCCAGTATGGCTACACCTTC
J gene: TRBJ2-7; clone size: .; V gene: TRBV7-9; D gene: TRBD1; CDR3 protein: CASSLTGDEQYF; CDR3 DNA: TGTGCCAGCAGCTTAACAGGGGACGAGCAGTACTTC
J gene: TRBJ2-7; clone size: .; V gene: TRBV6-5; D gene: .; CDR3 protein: CASRNRGNYEQYF; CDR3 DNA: TGTGCCAGCAGAAATAGGGGGAACTACGAGCAGTACTTC
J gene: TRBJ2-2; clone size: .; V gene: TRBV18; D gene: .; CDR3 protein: CASSPRQDTGELFF; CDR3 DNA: TGTGCCAGCTCACCCAGACAGGACACCGGGGAGCTGTTTTTT
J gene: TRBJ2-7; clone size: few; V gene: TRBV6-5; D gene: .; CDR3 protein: CASSYSSRWGYEQYF; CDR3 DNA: TGTGCCAGCAGTTACTCCTCGCGGTGGGGCTACGAGCAGTACTTC
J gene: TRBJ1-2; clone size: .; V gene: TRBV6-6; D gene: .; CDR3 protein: CASRAGYGYTF; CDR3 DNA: TGTGCCAGCAGAGCAGGCTATGGCTACACCTTC
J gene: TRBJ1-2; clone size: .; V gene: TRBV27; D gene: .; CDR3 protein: CASSFQGRGDYGYTF; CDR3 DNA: TGTGCCAGCAGTTTTCAGGGTCGGGGAGACTATGGCTACACCTTC
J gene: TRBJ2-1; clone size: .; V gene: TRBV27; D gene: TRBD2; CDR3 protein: CASSVASGLYNEQFF; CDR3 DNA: TGTGCCAGCAGTGTGGCTAGCGGGCTTTACAATGAGCAGTTCTTC
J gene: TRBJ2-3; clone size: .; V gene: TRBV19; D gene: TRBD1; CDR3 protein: CASSPGTGGFVDTQYF; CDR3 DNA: TGTGCCAGTAGTCCCGGGACAGGGGGCTTTGTAGATACGCAGTATTTT
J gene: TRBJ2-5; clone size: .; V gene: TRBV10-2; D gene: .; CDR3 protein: CASSATAKETQYF; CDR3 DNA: TGCGCCAGCAGTGCGACGGCGAAGGAGACCCAGTACTTC
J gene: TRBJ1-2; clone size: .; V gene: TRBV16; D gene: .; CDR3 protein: CASSPGTDYGYTF; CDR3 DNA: TGTGCCAGCAGCCCGGGGACCGACTATGGCTACACCTTC
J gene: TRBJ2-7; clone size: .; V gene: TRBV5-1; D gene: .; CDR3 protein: CASRGSSGQHYEQYF; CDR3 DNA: TGCGCCAGCCGAGGGTCCTCAGGGCAGCACTACGAGCAGTACTTC
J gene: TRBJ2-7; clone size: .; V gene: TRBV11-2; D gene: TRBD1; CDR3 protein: CASSFVTGAPYEQYF; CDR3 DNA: TGTGCCAGCAGCTTTGTTACAGGGGCTCCCTACGAGCAGTACTTC
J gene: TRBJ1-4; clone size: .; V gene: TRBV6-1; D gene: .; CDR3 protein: CASSKDLATNEKLFF; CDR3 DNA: TGTGCCAGCAGCAAGGACTTAGCAACTAATGAAAAACTGTTTTTT
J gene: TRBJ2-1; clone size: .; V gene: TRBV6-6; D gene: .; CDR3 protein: CASSLDPRRGNEQFF; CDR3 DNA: TGTGCCAGCAGTTTGGACCCCCGAAGGGGTAATGAGCAGTTCTTC
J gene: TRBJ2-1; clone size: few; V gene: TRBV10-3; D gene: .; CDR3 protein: CAIRRDLSSYNEQFF; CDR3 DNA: TGTGCCATCAGACGGGACCTGAGCTCCTACAATGAGCAGTTCTTC
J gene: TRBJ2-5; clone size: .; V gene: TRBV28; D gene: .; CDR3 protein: CASSSIGTPGETQYF; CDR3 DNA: TGTGCCAGCAGCTCTATAGGGACCCCGGGAGAGACCCAGTACTTC
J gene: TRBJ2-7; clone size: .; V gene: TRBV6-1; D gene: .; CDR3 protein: CASSEQVYEQYF; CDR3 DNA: TGTGCCAGCAGTGAACAGGTTTACGAGCAGTACTTC
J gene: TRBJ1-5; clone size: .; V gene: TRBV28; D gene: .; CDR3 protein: CASIPSSNQPQHF; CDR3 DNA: TGTGCCAGTATCCCGTCTAGCAATCAGCCCCAGCATTTT
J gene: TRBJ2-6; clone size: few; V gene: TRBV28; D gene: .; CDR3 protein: CASSLRSHRAISGANVLTF; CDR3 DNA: TGTGCCAGCAGTTTGAGGAGCCACAGAGCCATCTCTGGGGCCAACGTCCTGACTTTC
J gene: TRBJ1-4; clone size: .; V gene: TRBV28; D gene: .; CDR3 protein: CASSLGTAGEKLFF; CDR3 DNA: TGTGCCAGCAGTTTAGGGACCGCCGGGGAAAAACTGTTTTTT
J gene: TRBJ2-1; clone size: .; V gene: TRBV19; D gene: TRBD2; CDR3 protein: CASSMNQREGPRNEQFF; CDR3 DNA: TGTGCCAGTAGTATGAATCAGCGGGAGGGTCCTAGGAATGAGCAGTTCTTC
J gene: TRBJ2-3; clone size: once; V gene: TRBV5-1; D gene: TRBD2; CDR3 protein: CASSLLIGGRGTDTQYF; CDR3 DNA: TGCGCCAGCAGCTTGCTTATTGGCGGGAGGGGCACAGATACGCAGTATTTT
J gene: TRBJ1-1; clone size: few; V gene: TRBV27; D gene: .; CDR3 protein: CASNGGAFF; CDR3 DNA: TGTGCCAGCAATGGGGGGGCTTTCTTT
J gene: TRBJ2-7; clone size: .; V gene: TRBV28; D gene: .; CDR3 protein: CASSSAGSNSYEQYF; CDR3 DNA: TGTGCCAGCAGCTCCGCGGGATCAAATTCCTACGAGCAGTACTTC
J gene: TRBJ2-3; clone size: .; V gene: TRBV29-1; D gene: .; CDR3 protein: CSVEDPVAGSTDTQYF; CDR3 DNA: TGCAGCGTTGAAGATCCAGTTGCCGGGTCCACAGATACGCAGTATTTT
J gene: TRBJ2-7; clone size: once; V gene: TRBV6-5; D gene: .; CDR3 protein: CASSYQTSFFHEQYF; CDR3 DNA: TGTGCCAGCAGTTACCAAACTAGCTTCTTCCACGAGCAGTACTTC
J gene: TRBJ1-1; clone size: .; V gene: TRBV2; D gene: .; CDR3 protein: CASSVEFNTEAFF; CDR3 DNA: TGTGCCAGCAGTGTGGAGTTCAACACTGAAGCTTTCTTT
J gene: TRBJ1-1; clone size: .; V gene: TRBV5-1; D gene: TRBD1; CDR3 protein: CASSSSTGAAHEAFF; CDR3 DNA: TGCGCCAGCAGCTCTTCCACAGGGGCCGCGCATGAAGCTTTCTTT
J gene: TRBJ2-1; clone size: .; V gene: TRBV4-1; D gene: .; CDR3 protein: CASSQEKNEQFF; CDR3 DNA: TGCGCCAGCAGCCAAGAAAAGAATGAGCAGTTCTTC
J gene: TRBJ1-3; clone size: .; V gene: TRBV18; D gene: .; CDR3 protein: CASSPAGSSRNTIYF; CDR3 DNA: TGTGCCAGCTCACCCGCGGGATCTTCGCGAAACACCATATATTTT
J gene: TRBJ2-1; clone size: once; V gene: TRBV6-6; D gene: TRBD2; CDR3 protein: CASSKGLAGTNEQFF; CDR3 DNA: TGTGCCAGCAGTAAGGGACTAGCGGGAACCAATGAGCAGTTCTTC
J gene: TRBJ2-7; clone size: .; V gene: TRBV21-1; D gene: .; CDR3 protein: CASSPCGEGCYEQYF; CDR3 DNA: TGTGCCAGCAGCCCTTGTGGGGAGGGTTGCTACGAGCAGTACTTC
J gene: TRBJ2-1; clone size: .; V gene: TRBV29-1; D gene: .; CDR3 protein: CSVGGRPPTYNEQFF; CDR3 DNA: TGCAGCGTTGGGGGGAGGCCGCCAACCTACAATGAGCAGTTCTTC
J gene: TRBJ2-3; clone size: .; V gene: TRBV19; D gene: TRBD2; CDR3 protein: CASSGGRTAAGDTQYF; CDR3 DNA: TGTGCCAGTTCGGGGGGGCGGACGGCGGCAGGAGATACGCAGTATTTT
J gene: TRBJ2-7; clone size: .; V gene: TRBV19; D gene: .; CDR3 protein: CASSRISGYEQYF; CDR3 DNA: TGTGCCAGTAGTAGGATAAGCGGGTACGAGCAGTACTTC
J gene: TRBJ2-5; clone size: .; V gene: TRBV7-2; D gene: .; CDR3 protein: CASSLGPAVQETQYF; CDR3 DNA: TGTGCCAGCAGCTTAGGCCCAGCGGTACAAGAGACCCAGTACTTC
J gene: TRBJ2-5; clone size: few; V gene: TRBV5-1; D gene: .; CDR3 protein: CASSSRGVEETQYF; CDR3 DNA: TGCGCCAGCAGCTCACGTGGGGTGGAAGAGACCCAGTACTTC
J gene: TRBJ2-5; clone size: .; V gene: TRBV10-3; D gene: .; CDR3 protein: CAYGQQETQYF; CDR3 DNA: TGTGCCTACGGACAACAAGAGACCCAGTACTTC